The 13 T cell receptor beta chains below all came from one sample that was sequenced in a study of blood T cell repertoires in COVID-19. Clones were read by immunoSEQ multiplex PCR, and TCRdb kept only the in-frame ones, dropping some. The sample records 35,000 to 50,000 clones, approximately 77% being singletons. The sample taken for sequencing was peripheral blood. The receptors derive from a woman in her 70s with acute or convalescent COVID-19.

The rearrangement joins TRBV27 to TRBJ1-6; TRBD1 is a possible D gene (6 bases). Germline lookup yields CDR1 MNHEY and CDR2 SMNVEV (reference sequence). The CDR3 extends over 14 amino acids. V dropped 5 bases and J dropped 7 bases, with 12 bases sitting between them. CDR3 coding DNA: TGTGCCAGCAGTAACACAGGGACGAATTCACCCCTCCACTTT. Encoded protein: CASSNTGTNSPLHF.

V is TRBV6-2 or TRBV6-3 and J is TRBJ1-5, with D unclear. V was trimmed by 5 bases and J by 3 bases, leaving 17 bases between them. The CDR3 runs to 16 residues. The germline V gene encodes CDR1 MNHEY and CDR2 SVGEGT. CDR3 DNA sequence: TGTGCCAGCAGTACCCTCGAGAGGTCCCTCAATCAGCCCCAGCATTTT. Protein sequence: CASSTLERSLNQPQHF.

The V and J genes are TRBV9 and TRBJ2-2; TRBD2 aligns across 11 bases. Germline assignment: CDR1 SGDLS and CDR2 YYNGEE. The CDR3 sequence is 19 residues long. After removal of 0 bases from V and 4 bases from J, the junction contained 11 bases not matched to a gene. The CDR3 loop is CASSVGDYASGRRTGELFF. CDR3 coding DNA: TGTGCCAGCAGCGTAGGAGATTACGCTAGCGGGAGGCGCACCGGGGAGCTGTTTTTT.

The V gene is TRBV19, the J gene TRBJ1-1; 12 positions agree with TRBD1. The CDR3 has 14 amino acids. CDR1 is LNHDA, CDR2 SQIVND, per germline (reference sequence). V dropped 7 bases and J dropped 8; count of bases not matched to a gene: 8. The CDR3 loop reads CASTRDRGRGEAFF. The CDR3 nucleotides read TGTGCCAGTACCCGGGACAGGGGGCGCGGGGAAGCTTTCTTT.

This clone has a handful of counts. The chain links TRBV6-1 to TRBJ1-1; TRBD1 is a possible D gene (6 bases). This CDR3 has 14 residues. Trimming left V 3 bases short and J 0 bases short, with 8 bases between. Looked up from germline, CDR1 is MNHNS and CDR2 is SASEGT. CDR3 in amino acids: CASSEDRVNTEAFF. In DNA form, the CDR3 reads TGTGCCAGCAGTGAGGACAGAGTGAACACTGAAGCTTTCTTT.

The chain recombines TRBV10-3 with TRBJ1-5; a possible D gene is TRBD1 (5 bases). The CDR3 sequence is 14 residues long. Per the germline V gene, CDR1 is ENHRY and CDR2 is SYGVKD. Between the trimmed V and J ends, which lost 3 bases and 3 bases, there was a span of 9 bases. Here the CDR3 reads CAISERGPNQPQHF. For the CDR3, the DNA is TGTGCCATCAGTGAAAGGGGCCCCAATCAGCCCCAGCATTTT.

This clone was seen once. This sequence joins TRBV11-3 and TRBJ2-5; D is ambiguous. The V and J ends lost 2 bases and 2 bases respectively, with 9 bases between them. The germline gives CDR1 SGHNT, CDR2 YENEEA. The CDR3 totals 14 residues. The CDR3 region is CASSLYVSQETQYF. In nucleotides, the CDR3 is TGTGCCAGCAGCTTATATGTCAGTCAAGAGACCCAGTACTTC.

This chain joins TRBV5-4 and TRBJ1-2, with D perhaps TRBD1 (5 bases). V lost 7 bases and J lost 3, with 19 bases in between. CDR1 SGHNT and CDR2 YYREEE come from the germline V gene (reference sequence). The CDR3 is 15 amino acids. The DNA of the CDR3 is TGTGCCAGCGGGTCCGCCCGGGACTTCTACTATGGCTACACCTTC. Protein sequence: CASGSARDFYYGYTF.

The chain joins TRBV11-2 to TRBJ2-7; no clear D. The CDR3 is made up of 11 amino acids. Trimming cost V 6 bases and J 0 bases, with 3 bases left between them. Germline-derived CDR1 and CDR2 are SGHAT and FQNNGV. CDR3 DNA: TGTGCCAGCAGTCGCTCCTACGAGCAGTACTTC. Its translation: CASSRSYEQYF.

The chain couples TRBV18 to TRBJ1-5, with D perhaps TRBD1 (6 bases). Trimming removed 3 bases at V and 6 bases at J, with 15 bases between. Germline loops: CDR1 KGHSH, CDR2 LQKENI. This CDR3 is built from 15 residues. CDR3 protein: CASSPLGQGSQPQHF. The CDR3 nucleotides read TGTGCCAGCTCACCCCTTGGGCAGGGGTCTCAGCCCCAGCATTTT.

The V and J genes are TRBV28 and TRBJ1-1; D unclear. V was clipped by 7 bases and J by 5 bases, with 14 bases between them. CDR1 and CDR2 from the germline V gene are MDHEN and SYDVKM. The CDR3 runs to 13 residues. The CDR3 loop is CASTSLMRTEAFF. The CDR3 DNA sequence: TGTGCCAGCACGTCCTTGATGCGGACTGAAGCTTTCTTT.

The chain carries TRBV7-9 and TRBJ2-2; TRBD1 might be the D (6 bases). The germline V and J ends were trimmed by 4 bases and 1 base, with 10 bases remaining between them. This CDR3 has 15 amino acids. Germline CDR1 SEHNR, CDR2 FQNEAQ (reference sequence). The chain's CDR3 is CASSSQGMNTGELFF. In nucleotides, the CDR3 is TGTGCCAGCAGCTCCCAGGGGATGAACACCGGGGAGCTGTTTTTT.

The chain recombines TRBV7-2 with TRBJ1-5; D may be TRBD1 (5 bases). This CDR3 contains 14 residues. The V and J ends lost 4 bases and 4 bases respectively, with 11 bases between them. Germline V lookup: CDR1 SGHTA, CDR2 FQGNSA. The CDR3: CASSSIQGNQPQHF. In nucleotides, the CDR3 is TGTGCCAGCAGCTCCATTCAGGGAAATCAGCCCCAGCATTTT.